This T cell receptor beta chain is from a study of cytomegalovirus exposure and HLA in healthy donors. Notes on this clone: Its antigen is unidentified.

PCR employed 60 Vbeta and 13 Jbeta primers. Libraries were prepared by immunoSEQ multiplex PCR; TCRdb keeps only in-frame clonotypes and omits some of them. Here the sample spans about 200,000 clones, 81% being singletons. Whole-study results and caveats: Several top significant clusters appeared, in a later analysis, to be linked to common viral pathogens. As a later analysis showed, a missense DCLRE1C variant was linked to trimming of TCR beta V- and J-genes.

V was shortened by 6 bases and J by 7 bases, with 15 bases between the two germline ends. Germline assignment: CDR1 MGHRA and CDR2 YSYEKL. This CDR3 is built from 14 residues. The TCR sequence derives from a man in his forties in good health and CMV-seropositive. The source material was PBMCs. The chain carries TRBV4-1 and TRBJ1-4; a weak D match, TRBD1 (6 bases). CDR3 loop: CASRRSGTTEKLFF. The CDR3 bases are TGCGCCAGCAGGCGATCCGGGACAACTGAAAAACTGTTTTTT.